These 2 T cell receptor beta chains were all obtained from the same sample, sequenced in a study of blood T cell repertoires in COVID-19. Libraries were prepared by immunoSEQ multiplex PCR; TCRdb keeps only in-frame clonotypes and omits some of them. The table includes roughly 350,000 clones, roughly 85% detected once. Material for sequencing was peripheral blood. The receptor set was obtained from a woman aged 18-30 years with acute or convalescent COVID-19.

Only a few counts were recorded for this clone. The chain couples TRBV19 to TRBJ2-7, with 7 bases fitting TRBD2. The V and J ends lost 6 bases and 3 bases, in that order; junction bases with no gene match: 11. Germline V gives CDR1 LNHDA, CDR2 SQIVND (reference sequence). The CDR3 length is 15 residues. The CDR3 spells CASSEAAGTNYEQYF. DNA for the CDR3: TGTGCCAGTAGCGAGGCGGCCGGGACTAACTACGAGCAGTACTTC.

The rearrangement uses TRBV21-1 and TRBJ1-3; TRBD1, as called in the table, went unchecked against the DNA. TRBV21-1 is reported as a pseudogene. CDR3 length: 17 amino acids. The CDR3 here is CASSKPLNRAAGNTIYF. Written as DNA, the CDR3 is TGTGCCAGCAGCAAACCCCTGAACAGGGCAGCCGGAAACACCATATATTTT.